The T cell receptor beta chain described here comes from a study of graft-versus-host responses after intestinal transplantation. In the study overall: Multivisceral, liver-intestinal, or isolated intestinal grafts went to recipients. Study results and limitations: Some patients had graft-donor T cell macrochimerism, and their allografts showed high graft-versus-host to host-versus-graft clonal ratios.

Trimming shortened V by 0 bases and J by 5 bases, and 5 bases separated the two germline ends. The germline gives CDR1 SGHRS, CDR2 YFSETQ. This CDR3 is built from 12 residues. With regard to this clone: What it binds is not known.

Repertoires were generated with immunoSEQ multiplex PCR, while TCRdb's copy carries only in-frame clones and drops some. The data show 90,000 to 130,000 clones, with 85% to 95% seen just once and 0.2% to 0.25% held by the top ten. Material: unstimulated CD4+ T cells sorted from spleen or lymph node cells, obtained before transplant. V gene TRBV5-1 combines with J gene TRBJ1-2; D ambiguous. The sequence derives from a human donor who was the organ donor for an intestinal transplant. The CDR3 sequence is CASSLEGYGYTF. The CDR3 DNA sequence: TGCGCCAGCAGCTTGGAAGGGTATGGCTACACCTTC.